The 5 T cell receptor beta chains below all came from one sample that was sequenced in a study of blood T cells in healthy people across ages. Next came a second PCR, run for roughly 6 to 11 cycles, which used a sample-barcoded 5' primer along with a J-beta primer mix. TCRdb recomputed calls from the 5' RACE reads with MiXCR, one row per CDR3 protein. Among some 900,000 distinct CDR3 sequences, under 35% were seen once, and the ten largest hold approximately 15%. Sequencing used blood. The source of these receptors is an elderly woman in good health.

The CDR3 coding sequence is TGTGCCTGGAGTCTAGGGTGGCAGCCCCAGCATTTT. As protein: CAWSLGWQPQHF. The gene calls are TRBV30 and TRBJ1-5; unclear D gene. The germline V gene encodes CDR1 GTSNPN and CDR2 SVGIG (reference sequence). The germline V and J ends were trimmed by 2 bases and 7 bases, with 9 bases remaining between them. The CDR3 is 12 amino acids.

Comment on this clonotype: Given a much more abundant clone one base away, this may be a read error. V gene TRBV7-2 combines with J gene TRBJ2-1; D could derive from TRBD1 or TRBD2 (5 bases each). Trimming left V 3 bases short and J 13 bases short, with 13 bases between. CDR1 and CDR2 (germline): SGHTA, FQGNSA. The CDR3 is 12 residues long. For the CDR3, the DNA is TGTGCCAGCAGCTTCCCACTAGGGACCCAGTTCTTC. This sequence encodes CASSFPLGTQFF.

This clonotype was detected many times. The chain combines TRBV7-9 with TRBJ1-1; D ambiguous. Germline V lookup: CDR1 SEHNR, CDR2 FQNEAQ (reference sequence). The V end was cut by 4 bases, the J end by 6 bases, with 12 bases between. The CDR3 sequence is 13 residues long. CDR3 sequence reads: CASSSDLRAEAFF. The CDR3 nucleotides are TGTGCCAGCAGCTCGGACCTGAGGGCTGAAGCTTTCTTT.

This rearrangement joins TRBV20-1 to TRBJ2-1, with D possibly TRBD2 on 6 matching bases. There are 15 residues in the CDR3. V lost 0 bases and J 2 bases, leaving 11 bases between the germline ends. Germline lookup yields CDR1 DFQATT and CDR2 SNEGSKA (reference sequence). CDR3: CSARDWDLTYNEQFF. DNA for the CDR3: TGCAGTGCTAGAGATTGGGACTTAACCTACAATGAGCAGTTCTTC.

This clonotype was detected many times. V gene TRBV7-2 combines with J gene TRBJ1-2; 9 positions agree with TRBD1. J gave up 3 bases and V 5 bases, and 10 bases lay outside the gene matches. Germline CDR1 reads SGHTA; CDR2 reads FQGNSA. The CDR3 covers 16 residues. The CDR3 coding sequence is TGTGCCAGCAGCCCCCCCCTAGGACAGGGGCACTATGGCTACACCTTC. Encoded protein: CASSPPLGQGHYGYTF.